The 18 T cell receptor beta chains below all came from one sample that was sequenced in a study of blood T cell repertoires in COVID-19. Sequenced by immunoSEQ multiplex PCR; TCRdb stores in-frame clones only, minus some. The data hold 200,000 or so clones, with 70% to 90% observed a single time. Sequenced sample: PBMCs or T cells enriched from blood (not recorded which). All receptors come from a woman in her forties with acute COVID-19.

CDR3 amino acids: CASSIDQIRDYDTGELFF. In DNA, the CDR3 is TGTGCCAGTAGTATAGACCAAATCCGGGACTACGACACCGGGGAGCTGTTTTTT. V and J are TRBV19 and TRBJ2-2; 7 bases map to TRBD2. The germline CDR1 and CDR2 sequences are LNHDA and SQIVND (reference sequence). The CDR3 runs to 18 residues. V trimming: 0 bases; J trimming: 3 bases; junction bases outside the gene matches: 10.

Here the CDR3 DNA reads TGTGCTAGTGGTTTGGGGACAGGGGGCGCAATGGGAAACACCATATATTTT. Translation gives CASGLGTGGAMGNTIYF. The chain combines TRBV12-5 with TRBJ1-3, with 11 nucleotides matching TRBD1. The length of the CDR3 is 17 residues. Germline CDR1 and CDR2: LGHNT and FRNRAP. J was trimmed by 4 bases and V by 1 base; bases with no gene match: 6.

The gene calls are TRBV3-1 (or the pseudogene TRBV3-2) and TRBJ2-1, with D unresolved. Germline V lookup: CDR1 LGHDT, CDR2 YNNKEL (reference sequence). V lost 0 bases and J lost 6, with 6 bases in between. The CDR3 runs to 13 residues. The CDR3 region is CASSQDAANEQFF. CDR3 nucleotide sequence: TGTGCCAGCAGCCAAGATGCGGCCAATGAGCAGTTCTTC.

V usage is TRBV20-1 and J usage is TRBJ2-1, with TRBD2 identical over 9 bases. V lost 3 bases, J lost 8 bases, and 8 bases stayed unmatched. CDR1 is DFQATT, CDR2 SNEGSKA, per germline (reference sequence). The CDR3 length is 14 residues. The CDR3 DNA sequence: TGCAGTGCTAGTGGCGGGGGGGCTTTCTATGAGCAGTTCTTC. Translation gives CSASGGGAFYEQFF.

The V and J genes are TRBV7-9 and TRBJ2-7; 7 bases line up with TRBD1. Germline V gene sequence: CDR1 SEHNR, CDR2 FQNEAQ (reference sequence). V lost 1 base, J lost 5 bases, and 5 bases stayed unmatched. The CDR3 consists of 14 residues. The CDR3 region has the DNA TGTGCCAGCAGCTTAGGGCGCACAGGGGACGAGCAGTACTTC. Translated, it gives CASSLGRTGDEQYF.

The rearrangement joins TRBV7-8 to TRBJ1-4; D unclear. V was shortened by 4 bases and J by 1 base, with 7 bases between the two germline ends. Germline lookup yields CDR1 SGHVS and CDR2 FQNEAQ. The CDR3 runs to 14 residues. The CDR3 bases are TGTGCCAGCAGCTCCAGGATAACTAATGAAAAACTGTTTTTT. Protein product: CASSSRITNEKLFF.

This chain connects TRBV7-8 to TRBJ1-2, with no clear D. Trimming removed 2 bases from V and 2 bases from J, with 9 bases in between. Germline values: CDR1 SGHVS, CDR2 FQNEAQ. The length of the CDR3 is 14 residues. CDR3 residues: CASSLTTQNYGYTF. The CDR3 coding sequence is TGTGCCAGCAGCTTAACAACCCAGAACTATGGCTACACCTTC.

This chain links TRBV2 with TRBJ1-5, with D perhaps matching TRBD1 (6 bases). The CDR3 is 14 amino acids. Germline CDR1 and CDR2: SNHLY and FYNNEI. The V end lost 7 bases, the J end lost 7 bases, and 17 bases lay between the germline ends. The CDR3 region has the DNA TGTGCCAGCACTACAGGGACCGAGGGGCAGCCCCAGCATTTT. As protein: CASTTGTEGQPQHF.

This chain connects TRBV19 to TRBJ1-1, with D maybe TRBD1 (5 bases). In germline, CDR1 is LNHDA, CDR2 SQIVND (reference sequence). V lost 6 bases, J lost 2 bases, and 10 bases lay in between. CDR3 length: 13 amino acids. DNA for the CDR3: TGTGCCAGTAGACCCAGGGTTAACACTGAAGCTTTCTTT. Translating gives CASRPRVNTEAFF.

This clone has a single count. J is TRBJ2-2 and V is TRBV27, with no clear D. The CDR3 is 13 residues long. Trimming pared 6 bases from V and 4 bases from J, leaving 9 bases between. In germline, CDR1 is MNHEY, CDR2 SMNVEV (reference sequence). CDR3 sequence: CASSSYITGELFF. DNA for the CDR3: TGTGCCAGCAGCTCGTATATCACCGGGGAGCTGTTTTTT.

This clone was seen just once. The V call is TRBV30, the J call TRBJ1-1; TRBD1 is a possible D gene (5 bases). The CDR3 has 14 residues. In germline, CDR1 is GTSNPN, CDR2 SVGIG (reference sequence). With 5 bases removed from V and 6 bases from J, the gap between germline ends came to 19 bases. The CDR3 spells CAWARGYVSAEAFF. The CDR3 coding sequence is TGTGCCTGGGCAAGGGGATACGTGAGCGCTGAAGCTTTCTTT.

The chain uses TRBV11-2 and TRBJ1-2, with D perhaps matching TRBD1 (6 bases). Per the germline V gene, CDR1 is SGHAT and CDR2 is FQNNGV. The ends were cut back, 4 bases at V and 5 bases at J, with 8 bases in the middle. CDR3 length: 12 amino acids. The CDR3, as DNA: TGTGCCAGCAGCTCCGGACAGTATGGCTACACCTTC. Protein sequence: CASSSGQYGYTF.

The chain is built from TRBV7-2 and TRBJ1-2; D gene unclear. The CDR3 covers 10 residues. Germline-derived CDR1 and CDR2 are SGHTA and FQGNSA. V lost 3 bases, J lost 8 bases, and 4 bases lay in between. CDR3 region: CASSFPGYTF. DNA for the CDR3: TGTGCCAGCAGCTTCCCGGGCTACACCTTC. The whole variable domain, remainder taken from reference TRBV7-2 and TRBJ1-2, is GAGVSQSPSNKVTEKGKDVELRCDPISGHTALYWYRQSLGQGLEFLIYFQGNSAPDKSGLPSDRFSAERTGGSVSTLTIQRTQQEDSAVYLCASSFPGYTFGSGTRLTVV.

The V gene is TRBV6-5, the J gene TRBJ1-6; D may be TRBD1 (5 bases). CDR3 length: 16 residues. V lost 2 bases and J lost 10, with 18 bases in between. The V gene's germline CDR1 is MNHEY and CDR2 SVGAGI. The CDR3 DNA reads TGTGCCAGCAGTTACAAGGGGCTGTGGGCGAAATCACCCCTCCACTTT. The encoded protein is CASSYKGLWAKSPLHF.

The chain employs TRBV9 and TRBJ1-1; D may be TRBD1 (5 bases). There are 14 residues in the CDR3. Germline loops: CDR1 SGDLS, CDR2 YYNGEE. V shed 0 bases and J shed 1 base, with 7 bases lying between them. Written as DNA, the CDR3 is TGTGCCAGCAGCGTAGCAGGGCCGAACACTGAAGCTTTCTTT. It encodes CASSVAGPNTEAFF.

This chain links TRBV6-5 with TRBJ2-2, with TRBD2 matching over 10 bases. The junction had 2 bases not matched to a gene; V was cut back by 5 bases and J by 2 bases. Looked up from germline, CDR1 is MNHEY and CDR2 is SVGAGI. CDR3 length: 15 amino acids. CDR3 coding DNA: TGTGCCAGCAGTCGGACTAGCGGAAACACCGGGGAGCTGTTTTTT. Translation gives CASSRTSGNTGELFF.

This clone was seen only a few times. The chain carries TRBV5-6 and TRBJ1-4; TRBD1 agrees at 8 bases. The CDR3 sequence is 14 residues long. J was trimmed by 8 bases and V by 0 bases; bases with no gene match: 3. Germline CDR1 is SGHDT and CDR2 is YYEEEE. The CDR3 sequence is CASSLAGGDEKLFF. DNA of the CDR3: TGTGCCAGCAGCTTGGCAGGGGGCGACGAAAAACTGTTTTTT.

The CDR3 DNA reads TGTGCCAGCAGACCAGCGACAGGGTTTGGCAATCAGCCCCAGCATTTT. It codes for CASRPATGFGNQPQHF. This chain joins TRBV27 and TRBJ1-5; 7 bases map to TRBD1. V lost 6 bases, J lost 2 bases, and 10 bases stayed unmatched. The CDR3 length is 16 residues. Per the germline V gene, CDR1 is MNHEY and CDR2 is SMNVEV (reference sequence).